This is a list of T cell receptor beta chains from one sample in a study of cytomegalovirus exposure and HLA in healthy donors. TCRdb's table, derived via immunoSEQ multiplex PCR, lists solely in-frame clones and lacks some. The sample contains 95,000 to 150,000 clones, more than 70% of which appear only once. Source material: PBMCs. The receptors derive from a man aged 25-40 years in good health and CMV-seronegative. Each CDR3 is given with its conserved first and last residue. The order of the fields is CDR3 protein, CDR3 DNA, clone size, J gene, V gene, D gene. D genes are given only for firm matches. Clone size is not always given. Where it is, it says once, few, many or a class for expanded clones.

cdr3_aa: CASSLQRGTYGYTF; cdr3_nt: TGTGCCAGCAGCCTCCAAAGGGGTACCTATGGCTACACCTTC; clone_size: NA; j_call: TRBJ1-2; v_call: TRBV28; d_call: NA
cdr3_aa: CASSPPGTGSYEQYF; cdr3_nt: TGTGCCAGCTCACCCCCCGGGACAGGATCCTACGAGCAGTACTTC; clone_size: few; j_call: TRBJ2-7; v_call: TRBV18; d_call: TRBD1
cdr3_aa: CASKRQGAGQPQHF; cdr3_nt: TGTGCCAGCAAGAGACAGGGGGCAGGCCAGCCCCAGCATTTT; clone_size: NA; j_call: TRBJ1-5; v_call: TRBV27; d_call: TRBD1
cdr3_aa: CASSRGPGQNWPQHF; cdr3_nt: TGTGCCAGCAGCCGTGGCCCGGGACAGAATTGGCCCCAGCATTTT; clone_size: NA; j_call: TRBJ1-5; v_call: TRBV7-6; d_call: TRBD1
cdr3_aa: CASSQVWTGRGFVNQPQHF; cdr3_nt: TGCGCCAGCAGCCAAGTTTGGACAGGACGGGGATTTGTCAATCAGCCCCAGCATTTT; clone_size: NA; j_call: TRBJ1-5; v_call: TRBV4-1; d_call: TRBD1
cdr3_aa: CASSPRIGLATGELFF; cdr3_nt: TGTGCCAGCAGCCCTCGAATCGGACTAGCTACCGGGGAGCTGTTTTTT; clone_size: NA; j_call: TRBJ2-2; v_call: TRBV14; d_call: TRBD2
cdr3_aa: CSVRRSLRSVNTEAFF; cdr3_nt: TGCAGCGTCCGTCGGTCATTAAGAAGTGTGAACACTGAAGCTTTCTTT; clone_size: NA; j_call: TRBJ1-1; v_call: TRBV29-1; d_call: NA
cdr3_aa: CAGGGHLMSQWNTEAFF; cdr3_nt: TGCGCCGGGGGAGGACACCTCATGTCACAATGGAACACTGAAGCTTTCTTT; clone_size: once; j_call: TRBJ1-1; v_call: TRBV10-1; d_call: NA
cdr3_aa: CASSFFQGQETQYF; cdr3_nt: TGTGCCAGCAGCTTTTTTCAGGGCCAAGAGACCCAGTACTTC; clone_size: NA; j_call: TRBJ2-5; v_call: TRBV5-4; d_call: NA
cdr3_aa: CASRMWLAGARTTDTQYF; cdr3_nt: TGTGCCAGCAGAATGTGGCTAGCGGGGGCCAGAACCACAGATACGCAGTATTTT; clone_size: NA; j_call: TRBJ2-3; v_call: TRBV27; d_call: TRBD2
cdr3_aa: CATSRGQGQPQHF; cdr3_nt: TGTGCCACCAGCAGAGGCCAGGGTCAGCCCCAGCATTTT; clone_size: once; j_call: TRBJ1-5; v_call: TRBV15; d_call: NA
cdr3_aa: CASSVGSGSDTQYF; cdr3_nt: TGTGCCAGCAGCGTAGGGTCCGGGTCAGATACGCAGTATTTT; clone_size: few; j_call: TRBJ2-3; v_call: TRBV9; d_call: NA
cdr3_aa: CASSFSSGGEAFF; cdr3_nt: TGTGCCAGCAGTTTTTCTTCGGGGGGTGAAGCTTTCTTT; clone_size: once; j_call: TRBJ1-1; v_call: TRBV28; d_call: NA
cdr3_aa: CASSIVEGARDYTF; cdr3_nt: TGTGCCAGTAGTATAGTGGAGGGGGCGCGGGACTACACCTTC; clone_size: NA; j_call: TRBJ1-2; v_call: TRBV19; d_call: TRBD1
cdr3_aa: CASSVGGDPNNEQFF; cdr3_nt: TGTGCCAGCAGCGTAGGCGGGGACCCTAACAATGAGCAGTTCTTC; clone_size: NA; j_call: TRBJ2-1; v_call: TRBV9; d_call: NA
cdr3_aa: CASSLDSVNEQFF; cdr3_nt: TGTGCCAGCAGCTTAGATTCGGTCAATGAGCAGTTCTTC; clone_size: NA; j_call: TRBJ2-1; v_call: TRBV7-7; d_call: NA
cdr3_aa: CASSSRQVEKLFF; cdr3_nt: TGTGCCAGCAGCTCCCGACAGGTTGAAAAACTGTTTTTT; clone_size: NA; j_call: TRBJ1-4; v_call: TRBV7-2; d_call: NA
cdr3_aa: CASSYTGLTDTQYF; cdr3_nt: TGTGCCAGCAGTTACACGGGGTTGACAGATACGCAGTATTTT; clone_size: NA; j_call: TRBJ2-3; v_call: TRBV6-5; d_call: NA
cdr3_aa: CSVVWGVGDTQYF; cdr3_nt: TGCAGCGTTGTGTGGGGGGTTGGGGATACGCAGTATTTT; clone_size: NA; j_call: TRBJ2-3; v_call: TRBV29-1; d_call: NA
cdr3_aa: CAISVSRQETQYF; cdr3_nt: TGTGCCATCAGTGTTTCTCGCCAAGAGACCCAGTACTTC; clone_size: few; j_call: TRBJ2-5; v_call: TRBV10-3; d_call: NA
cdr3_aa: CASSSGHSDQPQHF; cdr3_nt: TGTGCCAGCAGCAGTGGACATTCCGATCAGCCCCAGCATTTT; clone_size: NA; j_call: TRBJ1-5; v_call: TRBV5-6; d_call: NA
cdr3_aa: CASSQGQGSYEQYF; cdr3_nt: TGTGCCAGCAGCCAGGGACAGGGATCCTACGAGCAGTACTTC; clone_size: NA; j_call: TRBJ2-7; v_call: TRBV13; d_call: TRBD1